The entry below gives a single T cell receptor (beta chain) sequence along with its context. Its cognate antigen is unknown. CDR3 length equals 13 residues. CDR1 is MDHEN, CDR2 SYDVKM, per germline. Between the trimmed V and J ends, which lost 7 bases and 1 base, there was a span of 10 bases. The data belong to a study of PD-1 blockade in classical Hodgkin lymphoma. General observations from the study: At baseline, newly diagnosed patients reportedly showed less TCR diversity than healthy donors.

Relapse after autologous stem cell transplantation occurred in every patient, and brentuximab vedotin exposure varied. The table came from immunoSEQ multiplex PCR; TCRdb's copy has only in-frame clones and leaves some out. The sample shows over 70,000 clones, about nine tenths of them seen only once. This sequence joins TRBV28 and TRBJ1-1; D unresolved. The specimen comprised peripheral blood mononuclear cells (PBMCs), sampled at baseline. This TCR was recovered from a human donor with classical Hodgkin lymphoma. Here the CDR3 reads CASTIAWNTEAFF. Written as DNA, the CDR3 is TGTGCCAGCACTATAGCCTGGAACACTGAAGCTTTCTTT.